These 17 T cell receptor beta chains originate from one sample sequenced in a study of blood T cell repertoires in COVID-19 (dated by TCRdb to the early 2020s). Libraries were constructed by the immunoSEQ multiplex PCR assay. TCRdb re-hosts the immuneACCESS table, in-frame sequences only. Its copies lack some clones; in the studies checked, an unresolved V gene accounts for under half of them, and the cause for the rest is not known. In this sample the table shows 120,000 or so clones, 70% to 90% of which occur a single time. The ten largest clones represent 7.5% to 8% of the sample. Sequenced: peripheral blood. The receptors here all came from a man aged 45-60 years with acute or convalescent COVID-19.

This sequence joins TRBV3-1 (or the pseudogene TRBV3-2) and TRBJ1-5, with TRBD1 as a possible D gene (5 bases). Germline CDR1 and CDR2: LGHDT and YNNKEL (reference sequence). The CDR3 length is 16 residues. V was pared by 1 base and J by 5 bases, with 15 bases between. CDR3 DNA: TGTGCCAGCAGCCAAGTCGGGGGAGTAGGGGATCAGCCCCAGCATTTT. Translating it yields CASSQVGGVGDQPQHF.

A single count supports this clone. This chain connects TRBV4-1 to TRBJ2-7, with a tentative D call TRBD2 (5 bases). Trimming removed 4 bases from V and 7 bases from J, with 23 bases in between. CDR1 is MGHRA, CDR2 YSYEKL, per germline. This CDR3 is 16 amino acids long. The CDR3 loop is CASSPTSVGDSGEQYF. CDR3 in DNA: TGCGCCAGCAGCCCCACATCGGTGGGAGATTCGGGAGAGCAGTACTTC.

Here the CDR3 reads CASSLGDRGRGNTIYF. CDR3 in DNA: TGTGCCAGCAGCTTAGGAGACAGGGGCCGAGGAAACACCATATATTTT. This chain joins TRBV7-9 and TRBJ1-3, with 8 nucleotides matching TRBD1. The germline gives CDR1 SEHNR, CDR2 FQNEAQ (reference sequence). The CDR3 is 16 residues long. V trimming: 1 base; J trimming: 4 bases; junction bases outside the gene matches: 6.

This chain uses TRBV5-1 with TRBJ2-7; D is unresolved. This CDR3 is built from 13 residues. The germline V and J ends were trimmed by 0 bases and 7 bases, with 11 bases remaining between them. CDR1 SGHRS and CDR2 YFSETQ come from the germline V gene. CDR3 loop: CASSLDGRLEQYF. The CDR3 region has the DNA TGCGCCAGCAGCTTGGATGGCAGGCTAGAGCAGTACTTC.

The chain uses TRBV19 and TRBJ2-3, with 9 bases lining up with TRBD1. Germline values: CDR1 LNHDA, CDR2 SQIVND (reference sequence). The CDR3 length is 16 residues. J lost 8 bases, V lost 3 bases, and 12 bases had no gene match. CDR3 sequence: CASSMGTGLVSFTQYF. CDR3 coding DNA: TGTGCCAGTAGTATGGGGACAGGGCTGGTCTCGTTTACGCAGTATTTT.

V and J are TRBV3-1 (or the pseudogene TRBV3-2) and TRBJ2-2; a weak D match, TRBD2 (5 bases). V was trimmed by 3 bases and J by 6 bases, leaving 11 bases between them. The CDR3 loop spans 14 amino acids. Germline V gene lookup returns CDR1 LGHDT and CDR2 YNNKEL (reference sequence). CDR3 in amino acids: CASSHSDGAGELFF. DNA of the CDR3: TGTGCCAGCAGCCACTCCGACGGGGCCGGGGAGCTGTTTTTT.

The chain employs TRBV19 and TRBJ1-1, with D perhaps matching TRBD1 (6 bases). Germline CDR1 reads LNHDA; CDR2 reads SQIVND (reference sequence). Between the trimmed V and J ends, which lost 2 bases and 1 base, there was a span of 11 bases. This CDR3 comprises 15 residues. CDR3 DNA sequence: TGTGCCAGTAGTATAACAGGGCTCGGGAACACTGAAGCTTTCTTT. Amino acids: CASSITGLGNTEAFF.

In this sample, this clone turned up a few times. V and J are TRBV3-1 (or the pseudogene TRBV3-2) and TRBJ1-5, with D maybe TRBD1 (5 bases). CDR3 length: 15 amino acids. V lost 1 base and J lost 5, with 12 bases in between. Germline values: CDR1 LGHDT, CDR2 YNNKEL (reference sequence). The CDR3 coding sequence is TGTGCCAGCAGCCAAGTGTGGGGAGGGGATCAGCCCCAGCATTTT. It translates to CASSQVWGGDQPQHF.

V is TRBV24-1 and J is TRBJ2-1; TRBD2 aligns across 7 bases. Germline trimming cut 5 bases from V and 7 bases from J; bases unmatched to any gene: 7. Germline lookup yields CDR1 KGHDR and CDR2 SFDVKD. This CDR3 is built from 14 residues. CDR3 in DNA: TGTGCCACCAGTGCCGGGACTAAAGTGAATGAGCAGTTCTTC. It is translated as CATSAGTKVNEQFF.

The CDR3 is CASSSNTDTQYF. The CDR3 coding sequence is TGTGCCAGCAGTTCTAACACAGATACGCAGTATTTT. This sequence joins TRBV7-2 and TRBJ2-3, with D unclear. Germline V gives CDR1 SGHTA, CDR2 FQGNSA. The CDR3 is 12 residues long. V lost 6 bases to trimming and J lost 2 bases, with 6 bases between them.

The V and J genes are TRBV11-3 and TRBJ1-1; D unresolved. The germline gives CDR1 SGHNT, CDR2 YENEEA. This CDR3 spans 14 amino acids. V lost 6 bases to trimming and J lost 1 base, with 12 bases between them. CDR3 region: CASRSGRENTEAFF. The CDR3 DNA reads as TGTGCCAGCAGATCTGGGAGGGAGAACACTGAAGCTTTCTTT.

The chain uses TRBV6-5 and TRBJ1-6; the D is unclear. Trimming removed 6 bases from V and 7 bases from J, with 13 bases in between. The CDR3 runs to 14 residues. CDR1 MNHEY and CDR2 SVGAGI come from the germline V gene. In DNA form, the CDR3 reads TGTGCCAGCAGCCCCGTTGGCGGGAATTCACCCCTCCACTTT. This translates into CASSPVGGNSPLHF.

V and J are TRBV3-1 (or the pseudogene TRBV3-2) and TRBJ1-6; TRBD1 might be the D (6 bases). Trimming took 4 bases from V and 7 from J, leaving 11 bases between them. This CDR3 contains 14 residues. Germline V lookup: CDR1 LGHDT, CDR2 YNNKEL (reference sequence). CDR3 coding DNA: TGTGCCAGCAGCCCGACAGGTGGCAATTCACCCCTCCACTTT. Protein product: CASSPTGGNSPLHF.

V usage is TRBV4-3 and J usage is TRBJ2-1, with D possibly matching TRBD2 (6 bases). Germline V gene data show CDR1 as LGHNA and CDR2 as YSLEER. Trimming shortened V by 2 bases and J by 1 base, and 9 bases separated the two germline ends. This CDR3 contains 15 residues. In nucleotides, the CDR3 is TGCGCCAGCAGCCAATCCGGAGGGTCCTACAATGAGCAGTTCTTC. Amino acids: CASSQSGGSYNEQFF.

CDR3 bases: TGTGCCAGCAGTGGGACTAGCACCTACGAGCAGTACTTC. Translated: CASSGTSTYEQYF. The J gene is TRBJ2-7, the V gene TRBV25-1, with 8 bases lining up with TRBD2. Losses at the gene ends were 4 bases for V and 2 bases for J; bases not matched to a gene: 1. CDR3 length equals 13 residues. CDR1 is MGHDK, CDR2 SYGVNS, per germline.

The chain is built from TRBV24-1 and TRBJ2-2, with 7 bases lining up with TRBD1. Germline V gene lookup returns CDR1 KGHDR and CDR2 SFDVKD. V shed 4 bases and J 1 base; nucleotides not matched to a gene: 5. CDR3 length: 16 amino acids. CDR3 loop: CATSDGRQGNTGELFF. The CDR3 nucleotides are TGTGCCACCAGTGACGGTAGACAGGGGAACACCGGGGAGCTGTTTTTT.

The rearrangement links TRBV3-1 (or the pseudogene TRBV3-2) to TRBJ2-3, with 10 bases aligning to TRBD2. The CDR3 spans 20 residues. Germline V gene data show CDR1 as LGHDT and CDR2 as YNNKEL (reference sequence). J gave up 2 bases and V 0 bases, and 14 bases lay outside the gene matches. CDR3 amino acids: CASSQDGPSASGSVTDTQYF. CDR3 sequence (DNA): TGTGCCAGCAGCCAAGATGGCCCTTCGGCTAGCGGGAGTGTCACAGATACGCAGTATTTT.